The T cell receptor beta chain under discussion was sequenced for a study of cytomegalovirus exposure and HLA in healthy donors. Study-wide results and limits: One cluster of highly shared sequence variants probably arose as a sequencing artifact. A prior analysis recorded that most TCR beta V segments were productive about 87% or about 30% of the time. Reports indicate that TCR beta sequences accurately predicted the HLA-A and HLA-B alleles of most subjects.

The PCR contained 60 Vbeta and 13 Jbeta primers. The repertoire was sequenced with immunoSEQ multiplex PCR; TCRdb's copy has only in-frame clones and lacks some. This sample has about 130,000 clones, with approximately 81% found just once. With respect to this clone: Antigen unknown.

Healthy bone marrow donors supplied every sample. V lost 5 bases and J lost 6; bases outside the gene matches: 12. CDR3 length equals 15 residues. The germline gives CDR1 SGHTA, CDR2 FQGNSA. The sequence was obtained from a man younger than 35 in good health and CMV-seronegative. V is TRBV7-2 and J is TRBJ2-5, with TRBD2 matching over 7 bases. The source material was PBMCs. CDR3 DNA sequence: TGTGCCAGCAGCGGCCCCCCGGGACTAACGAAGACCCAGTACTTC. Its translation is CASSGPPGLTKTQYF.